A selection of T cell receptor beta chains follows, all from one sample in a study of spatial heterogeneity in lung cancer. Using its own MiXCR run on the 5' RACE reads, TCRdb lists one record per CDR3 protein. The sample lists about 20,000 distinct CDR3 sequences; 15% to 20% were seen once. The material was PBMCs, obtained at surgery. These receptors were obtained from a male donor with early-stage non-small cell lung cancer. CDR3s include the opening cysteine and the closing phenylalanine or tryptophan. A D gene is named only where the DNA matches it firmly. Expanded clones are given a class, and other clones once, few, many or no size at all.

TRBJ2-5	TRBV9	.	.	CASSVQGQGETQYF	TGTGCCAGCAGCGTGCAGGGACAAGGGGAGACCCAGTACTTC
TRBJ1-2	TRBV7-6	.	.	CASSLGQGHANYGYTF	TGTGCCAGCAGCTTAGGGCAGGGCCACGCTAACTATGGCTACACCTTC
TRBJ1-1	TRBV20-1	TRBD1	.	CSASGQLNTEAFF	TGCAGTGCCTCGGGACAGCTGAACACTGAAGCTTTCTTT
TRBJ2-7	TRBV5-6	.	many	CASSFGQGNYEQYF	TGTGCCAGCAGCTTCGGGCAGGGGAACTACGAGCAGTACTTC
TRBJ1-1	TRBV11-3	.	.	CASKATEAFF	TGTGCCAGCAAAGCCACTGAAGCTTTCTTT
TRBJ2-2	TRBV2	TRBD2	.	CASNPTSGGNTGELFF	TGTGCCAGCAACCCCACTAGCGGGGGTAACACCGGGGAGCTGTTTTTT
TRBJ2-1	TRBV20-1	TRBD2	.	CSARGRLAGGLTNEQFF	TGCAGTGCTAGAGGGCGACTAGCGGGGGGGCTGACAAATGAGCAGTTCTTC
TRBJ2-2	TRBV7-2	TRBD2	.	CASSLDRTSGGPNTGELFF	TGTGCCAGCAGCTTAGACCGGACTAGCGGGGGCCCTAACACCGGGGAGCTGTTTTTT
TRBJ1-3	TRBV5-6	.	few	CASSWQGGGNTIYF	TGTGCCAGCAGCTGGCAGGGAGGTGGAAACACCATATATTTT
TRBJ2-1	TRBV7-3	.	many	CASSLTGPAGPDEQFF	TGTGCCAGCAGCTTAACGGGTCCAGCGGGCCCGGATGAGCAGTTCTTC
TRBJ1-3	TRBV6-5	.	.	CASTKRGTSGNTIYF	TGTGCCAGCACTAAAAGGGGGACTTCTGGAAACACCATATATTTT
TRBJ2-3	TRBV6-5	.	many	CASTQRLNTDTQYF	TGTGCCAGCACCCAGAGGCTTAACACAGATACGCAGTATTTT
TRBJ1-1	TRBV20-1	.	few	CSARPGDRNTEAFF	TGCAGTGCTAGACCTGGGGACCGTAACACTGAAGCTTTCTTT
TRBJ2-7	TRBV10-3	.	many	CAIGGGQSYEQYF	TGTGCCATCGGAGGTGGGCAGTCCTACGAGCAGTACTTC
TRBJ2-6	TRBV7-6	TRBD2	many	CASSLGEGHWSSGANVLTF	TGTGCCAGCAGCTTAGGGGAGGGGCATTGGAGCTCTGGGGCCAACGTCCTGACTTTC
TRBJ2-3	TRBV29-1	.	many	CSVEDRRGTDTQYF	TGCAGCGTTGAGGACCGCAGAGGCACAGATACGCAGTATTTT
TRBJ2-5	TRBV11-3	TRBD1	many	CASSRDRGSEETQYF	TGTGCCAGCAGCCGGGACAGGGGCAGCGAAGAGACCCAGTACTTC
TRBJ2-7	TRBV7-9	.	many	CASSLGNQEPYEQYF	TGTGCCAGCAGCTTAGGTAACCAGGAACCCTACGAGCAGTACTTC
TRBJ2-7	TRBV2	TRBD1	many	CASSEYRGRFTDEQYF	TGTGCCAGCAGTGAGTATAGGGGGCGTTTTACAGACGAGCAGTACTTC
TRBJ1-5	TRBV5-6	.	many	CASSPALGQPQHF	TGTGCCAGCAGCCCGGCTCTGGGGCAGCCCCAGCATTTT
TRBJ2-3	TRBV9	TRBD2	many	CASSPDRSTSGGASDTQYF	TGTGCCAGCAGCCCGGACAGATCTACTAGCGGGGGGGCATCAGATACGCAGTATTTT
TRBJ1-1	TRBV6-5	.	.	CASSYSRFPGQEAFF	TGTGCCAGCAGTTACTCGAGGTTCCCGGGACAAGAAGCTTTCTTT
TRBJ1-2	TRBV7-3	TRBD1	many	CASSLAAGGYGYTF	TGTGCCAGCAGCTTGGCGGCAGGGGGCTATGGCTACACCTTC
TRBJ1-2	TRBV10-3	.	many	CAISESDTSNYGYTF	TGTGCCATCAGTGAGTCAGACACCAGTAACTATGGCTACACCTTC
TRBJ2-2	TRBV12-3/TRBV12-4	TRBD1	medium-sized	CASSGTASGELFF	TGTGCCAGCAGCGGGACAGCTAGTGGGGAGCTGTTTTTT
TRBJ2-1	TRBV7-8	TRBD1	few	CASSQNPYDRVRSQQFF	TGTGCCAGCAGCCAAAACCCATATGACAGGGTTCGGTCTCAGCAGTTCTTC
TRBJ1-2	TRBV10-1	TRBD1	.	CASTDFDRGRSGYTF	TGCGCCAGCACTGATTTTGACAGGGGACGAAGTGGCTACACCTTC
TRBJ1-2	TRBV6-1	.	many	CASSGVPSGGYTF	TGTGCCAGCAGTGGGGTCCCCTCCGGTGGCTACACCTTC
TRBJ2-4	TRBV19	.	.	CASQQGTKNIQYF	TGTGCCAGCCAGCAGGGTACCAAAAACATTCAGTACTTC
TRBJ1-5	TRBV19	TRBD1	medium-sized	CASSLPGTGVLPQHF	TGTGCCAGTAGTCTGCCCGGGACAGGGGTCTTGCCCCAGCATTTT
TRBJ2-7	TRBV23-1	.	medium-sized	CASSPRPHTRDKLYEQYF	TGCGCCAGCAGCCCAAGACCCCACACCCGGGACAAACTCTACGAGCAGTACTTC
TRBJ1-1	TRBV6-2/TRBV6-3	.	many	CASSYRQPNTEAFF	TGTGCCAGCAGTTACCGGCAACCGAACACTGAAGCTTTCTTT
TRBJ2-1	TRBV20-1	.	many	CSADTPQGREQFF	TGCAGTGCCGATACCCCACAGGGGAGGGAGCAGTTCTTC
TRBJ2-7	TRBV2	.	.	CASSEGIVIDEQYF	TGTGCCAGCAGTGAGGGAATCGTAATCGACGAGCAGTACTTC
TRBJ1-1	TRBV5-1	.	.	CVSSLSTDNTEAFF	TGCGTCAGCAGCCTATCGACAGACAACACTGAAGCTTTCTTT
TRBJ1-4	TRBV6-6	.	medium-sized	CASISVGEKLFF	TGTGCCAGCATAAGTGTAGGTGAAAAACTGTTTTTT
TRBJ1-5	TRBV7-8	TRBD1	medium-sized	CASSLARDRSANQPQHF	TGTGCCAGCAGCTTAGCGCGGGACAGGTCCGCCAATCAGCCCCAGCATTTT
TRBJ2-7	TRBV28	.	medium-sized	CASSPSFGDEQYF	TGTGCCAGCAGTCCCTCCTTTGGAGACGAGCAGTACTTC
TRBJ1-5	TRBV20-1	TRBD1	.	CSATRQGDRNQPQHF	TGCAGTGCCACTAGACAGGGTGACCGCAATCAGCCCCAGCATTTT
TRBJ2-2	TRBV24-1	TRBD1	many	CATSESDRDTGELFF	TGTGCCACCAGTGAATCGGACAGGGATACCGGGGAGCTGTTTTTT
TRBJ1-4	TRBV19	.	.	CASSPTVTNEKLFF	TGTGCCAGTAGTCCAACAGTAACTAATGAAAAACTGTTTTTT
TRBJ2-2	TRBV7-6	TRBD1	many	CASSSEDRGWTGELFF	TGTGCCAGCAGCTCCGAAGACAGGGGGTGGACCGGGGAGCTGTTTTTT
TRBJ2-3	TRBV3-1	TRBD2	many	CASSPWTSGGSTDTQVYF	TGTGCCAGCAGCCCCTGGACTAGCGGGGGGAGCACAGATACGCAGGTGTATTTT
TRBJ2-1	TRBV7-9	.	many	CASSLSQGQINEQFF	TGTGCCAGCAGCTTGTCCCAGGGACAAATAAATGAGCAGTTCTTC
TRBJ2-5	TRBV7-9	TRBD2	medium-sized	CASSSMRLAGESPAEETQYF	TGTGCCAGCAGCTCGATGCGGCTAGCGGGGGAGTCTCCAGCGGAAGAGACCCAGTACTTC
TRBJ2-5	TRBV18	TRBD2	few	CASSPLSGTRETQYF	TGTGCCAGCTCACCACTTTCCGGGACTAGAGAGACCCAGTACTTC
TRBJ2-3	TRBV24-1	TRBD2	few	CATSDPRDGGTDTQYF	TGTGCCACCAGTGATCCCAGGGACGGGGGGACAGATACGCAGTATTTT
TRBJ2-7	TRBV19	TRBD1	many	CASRDRISHEQYF	TGTGCCAGCCGGGACAGGATTTCCCACGAGCAGTACTTC
TRBJ2-2	TRBV5-1	.	once	CASSLERATNTGELFF	TGCGCCAGCAGCTTGGAGAGGGCTACGAACACCGGGGAGCTGTTTTTT
TRBJ2-7	TRBV2	.	few	CASSVTTTSTSIEQYF	TGTGCCAGCAGTGTTACAACGACTAGTACCTCCATAGAGCAGTACTTC